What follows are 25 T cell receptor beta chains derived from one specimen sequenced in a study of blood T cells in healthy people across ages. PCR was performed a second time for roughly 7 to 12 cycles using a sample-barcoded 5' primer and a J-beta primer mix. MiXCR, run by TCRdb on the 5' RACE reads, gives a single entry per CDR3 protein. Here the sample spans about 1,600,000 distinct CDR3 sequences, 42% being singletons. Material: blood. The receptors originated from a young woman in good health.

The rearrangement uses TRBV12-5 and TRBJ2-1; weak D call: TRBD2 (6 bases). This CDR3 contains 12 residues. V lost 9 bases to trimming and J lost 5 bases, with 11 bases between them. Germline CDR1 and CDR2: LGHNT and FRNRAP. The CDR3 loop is CASGRRHNEQFF. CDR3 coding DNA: TGTGCTAGCGGGAGAAGGCACAATGAGCAGTTCTTC.

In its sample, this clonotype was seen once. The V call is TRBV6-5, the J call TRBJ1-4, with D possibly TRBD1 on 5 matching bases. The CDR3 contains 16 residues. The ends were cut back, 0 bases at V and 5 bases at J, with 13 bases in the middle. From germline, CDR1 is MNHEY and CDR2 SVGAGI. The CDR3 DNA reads TGTGCCAGCAGTTACTCCCCCGGGGCTCAGAATGAAAAACTGTTTTTT. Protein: CASSYSPGAQNEKLFF.

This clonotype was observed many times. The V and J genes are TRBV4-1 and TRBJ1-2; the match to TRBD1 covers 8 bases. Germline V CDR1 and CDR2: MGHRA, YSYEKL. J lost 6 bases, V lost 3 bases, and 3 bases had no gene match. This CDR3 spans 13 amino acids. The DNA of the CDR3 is TGCGCCAGCAGCCAGAACAGGGGGGATGGCTACACCTTC. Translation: CASSQNRGDGYTF.

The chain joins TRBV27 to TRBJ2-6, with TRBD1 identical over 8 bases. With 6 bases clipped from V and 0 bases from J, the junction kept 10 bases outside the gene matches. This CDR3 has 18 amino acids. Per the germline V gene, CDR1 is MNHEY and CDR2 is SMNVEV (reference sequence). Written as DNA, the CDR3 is TGTGCCAGCAGGGGATGGACAGGGTCCGGCTCTGGGGCCAACGTCCTGACTTTC. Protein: CASRGWTGSGSGANVLTF.

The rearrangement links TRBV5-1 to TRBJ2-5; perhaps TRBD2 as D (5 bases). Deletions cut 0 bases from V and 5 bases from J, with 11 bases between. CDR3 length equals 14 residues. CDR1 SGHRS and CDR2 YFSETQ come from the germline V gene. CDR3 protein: CASSLEPQRETQYF. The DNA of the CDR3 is TGCGCCAGCAGCTTGGAGCCCCAGCGGGAGACCCAGTACTTC.

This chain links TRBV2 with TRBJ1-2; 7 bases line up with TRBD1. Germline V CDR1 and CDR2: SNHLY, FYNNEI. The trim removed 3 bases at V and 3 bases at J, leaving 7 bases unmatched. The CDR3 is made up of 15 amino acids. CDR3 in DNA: TGTGCCAGCAGTGATCTGAGGGGGCGTCACTATGGCTACACCTTC. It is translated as CASSDLRGRHYGYTF. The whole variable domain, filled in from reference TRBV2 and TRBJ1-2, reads EPEVTQTPSHQVTQMGQEVILRCVPISNHLYFYWYRQILGQKVEFLVSFYNNEISEKSEIFDDQFSVERPDGSNFTLKIRSTKLEDSAMYFCASSDLRGRHYGYTFGSGTRLTVV.

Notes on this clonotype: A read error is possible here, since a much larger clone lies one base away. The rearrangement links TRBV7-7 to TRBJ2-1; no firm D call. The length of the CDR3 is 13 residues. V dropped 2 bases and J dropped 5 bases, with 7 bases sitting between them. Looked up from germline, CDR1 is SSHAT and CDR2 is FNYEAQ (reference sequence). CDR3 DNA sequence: TGTGCCAGCAGCTTACAACCAAACAATGAGCAGTTCTTC. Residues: CASSLQPNNEQFF.

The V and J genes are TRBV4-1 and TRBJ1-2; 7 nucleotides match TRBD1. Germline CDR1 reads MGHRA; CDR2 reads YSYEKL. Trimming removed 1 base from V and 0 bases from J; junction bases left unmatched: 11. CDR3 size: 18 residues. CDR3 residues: CASSQGVGRQGANYGYTF. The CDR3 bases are TGCGCCAGCAGCCAAGGGGTTGGAAGACAGGGAGCTAACTATGGCTACACCTTC.

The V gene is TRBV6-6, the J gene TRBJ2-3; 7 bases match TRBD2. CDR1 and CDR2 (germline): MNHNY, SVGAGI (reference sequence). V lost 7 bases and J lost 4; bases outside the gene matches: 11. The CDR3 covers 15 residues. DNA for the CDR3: TGTGCCAGCACGGACCGGGGCGGGAGTTCAGATACGCAGTATTTT. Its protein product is CASTDRGGSSDTQYF.

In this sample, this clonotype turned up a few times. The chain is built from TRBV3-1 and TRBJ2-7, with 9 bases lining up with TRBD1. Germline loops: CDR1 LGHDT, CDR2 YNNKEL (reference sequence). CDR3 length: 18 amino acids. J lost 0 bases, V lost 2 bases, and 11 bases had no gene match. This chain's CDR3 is CASSQLTPDRGSSYEQYF. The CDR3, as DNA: TGTGCCAGCAGCCAACTGACTCCCGACAGGGGGAGCTCCTACGAGCAGTACTTC.

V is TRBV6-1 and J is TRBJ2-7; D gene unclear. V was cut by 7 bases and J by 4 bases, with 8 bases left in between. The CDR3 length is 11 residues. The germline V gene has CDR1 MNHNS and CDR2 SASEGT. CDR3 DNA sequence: TGTGCCAGCATTACTCTGTACGAGCAGTACTTC. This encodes CASITLYEQYF.

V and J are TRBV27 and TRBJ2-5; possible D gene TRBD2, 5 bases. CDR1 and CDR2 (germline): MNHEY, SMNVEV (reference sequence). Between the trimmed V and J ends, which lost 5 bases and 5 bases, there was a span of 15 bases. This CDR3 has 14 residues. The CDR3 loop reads CASSPLNGVETQYF. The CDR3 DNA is TGTGCCAGCAGTCCACTTAACGGGGTGGAGACCCAGTACTTC.

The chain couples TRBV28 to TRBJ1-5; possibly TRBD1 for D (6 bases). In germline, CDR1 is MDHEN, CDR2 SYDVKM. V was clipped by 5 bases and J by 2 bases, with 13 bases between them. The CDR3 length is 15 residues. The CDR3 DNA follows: TGTGCCAGCAGTCCCCTGGGGGCCGGCAATCAGCCCCAGCATTTT. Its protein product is CASSPLGAGNQPQHF.

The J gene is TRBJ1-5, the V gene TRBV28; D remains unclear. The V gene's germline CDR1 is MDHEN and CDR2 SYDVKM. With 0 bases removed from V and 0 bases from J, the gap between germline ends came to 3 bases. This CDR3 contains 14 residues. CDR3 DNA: TGTGCCAGCAGTTTATGGCTTAGCAATCAGCCCCAGCATTTT. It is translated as CASSLWLSNQPQHF.

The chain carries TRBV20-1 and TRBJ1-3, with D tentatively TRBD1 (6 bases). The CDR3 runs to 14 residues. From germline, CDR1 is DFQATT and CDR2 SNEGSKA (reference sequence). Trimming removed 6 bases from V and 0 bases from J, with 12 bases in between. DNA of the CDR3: TGCAGTGCGCCGACAGGACGCTCTGGAAACACCATATATTTT. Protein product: CSAPTGRSGNTIYF.

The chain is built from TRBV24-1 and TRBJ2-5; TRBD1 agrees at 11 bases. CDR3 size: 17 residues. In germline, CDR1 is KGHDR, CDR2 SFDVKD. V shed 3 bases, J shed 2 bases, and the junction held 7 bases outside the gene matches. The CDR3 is CATSDGQGARRQETQYF. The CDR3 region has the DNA TGTGCCACCAGTGATGGACAGGGGGCCCGTAGACAAGAGACCCAGTACTTC.

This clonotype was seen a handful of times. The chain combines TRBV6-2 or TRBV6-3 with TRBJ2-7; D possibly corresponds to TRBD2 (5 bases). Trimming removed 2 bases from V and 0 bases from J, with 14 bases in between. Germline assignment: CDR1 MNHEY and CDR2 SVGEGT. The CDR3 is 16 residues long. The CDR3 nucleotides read TGTGCCAGCAGTTACCCGAGGACTCGAATCTCCTACGAGCAGTACTTC. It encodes CASSYPRTRISYEQYF.

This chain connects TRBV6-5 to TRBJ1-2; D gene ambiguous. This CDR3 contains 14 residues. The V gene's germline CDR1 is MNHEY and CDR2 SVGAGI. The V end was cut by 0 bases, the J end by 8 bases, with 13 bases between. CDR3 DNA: TGTGCCAGCAGTTACTCGAGTGCGCCGAGCGGCTACACCTTC. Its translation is CASSYSSAPSGYTF.

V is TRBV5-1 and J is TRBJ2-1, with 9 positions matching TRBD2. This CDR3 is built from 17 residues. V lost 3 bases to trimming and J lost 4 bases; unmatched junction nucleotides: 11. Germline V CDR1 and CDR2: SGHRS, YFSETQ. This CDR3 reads CASSSAIGAGGYNEQFF. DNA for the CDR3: TGCGCCAGCAGCTCGGCCATCGGAGCGGGGGGTTACAATGAGCAGTTCTTC.

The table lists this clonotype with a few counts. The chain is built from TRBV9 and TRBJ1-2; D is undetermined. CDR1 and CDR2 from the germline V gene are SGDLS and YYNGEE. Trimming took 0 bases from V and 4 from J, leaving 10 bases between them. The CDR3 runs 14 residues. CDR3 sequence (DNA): TGTGCCAGCAGCGTAGGGGAGGGAGTCTATGGCTACACCTTC. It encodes CASSVGEGVYGYTF.

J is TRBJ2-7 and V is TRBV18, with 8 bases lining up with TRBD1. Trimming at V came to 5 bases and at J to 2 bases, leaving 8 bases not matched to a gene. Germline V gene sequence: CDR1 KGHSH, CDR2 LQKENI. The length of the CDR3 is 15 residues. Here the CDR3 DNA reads TGTGCCAGCTCATCCGGACAGGGCTCTCCCTACGAGCAGTACTTC. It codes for CASSSGQGSPYEQYF.

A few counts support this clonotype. CDR3 protein: CASGRMNTEAFF. The DNA for the CDR3 is TGTGCCAGCGGACGGATGAACACTGAAGCTTTCTTT. J is TRBJ1-1 and V is TRBV7-9; no clear D gene. Trimming cost V 8 bases and J 0 bases, with 7 bases left between them. Germline V CDR1 and CDR2: SEHNR, FQNEAQ (reference sequence). CDR3 size: 12 residues.

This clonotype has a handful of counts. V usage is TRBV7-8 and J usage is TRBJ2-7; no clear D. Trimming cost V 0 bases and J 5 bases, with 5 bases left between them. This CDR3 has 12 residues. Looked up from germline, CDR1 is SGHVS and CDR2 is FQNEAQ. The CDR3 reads CASSLALNEQYF. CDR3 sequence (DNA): TGTGCCAGCAGCTTAGCGCTCAACGAGCAGTACTTC.

Here the CDR3 reads CASSRSGNTGELFF. The CDR3 region has the DNA TGTGCCAGCAGCCGTAGCGGCAACACCGGGGAGCTGTTTTTT. The chain employs TRBV7-2 and TRBJ2-2; possible D gene TRBD2, 6 bases. The CDR3 runs 14 residues. Germline lookup yields CDR1 SGHTA and CDR2 FQGNSA. Trimming stripped 5 bases from V and 2 bases from J, with 9 bases between.

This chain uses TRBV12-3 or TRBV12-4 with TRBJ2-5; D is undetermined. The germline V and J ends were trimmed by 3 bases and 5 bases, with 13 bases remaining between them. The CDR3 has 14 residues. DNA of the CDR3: TGTGCCAGCAGTTTTTATGGGATGCCGGAGACCCAGTACTTC. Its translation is CASSFYGMPETQYF.